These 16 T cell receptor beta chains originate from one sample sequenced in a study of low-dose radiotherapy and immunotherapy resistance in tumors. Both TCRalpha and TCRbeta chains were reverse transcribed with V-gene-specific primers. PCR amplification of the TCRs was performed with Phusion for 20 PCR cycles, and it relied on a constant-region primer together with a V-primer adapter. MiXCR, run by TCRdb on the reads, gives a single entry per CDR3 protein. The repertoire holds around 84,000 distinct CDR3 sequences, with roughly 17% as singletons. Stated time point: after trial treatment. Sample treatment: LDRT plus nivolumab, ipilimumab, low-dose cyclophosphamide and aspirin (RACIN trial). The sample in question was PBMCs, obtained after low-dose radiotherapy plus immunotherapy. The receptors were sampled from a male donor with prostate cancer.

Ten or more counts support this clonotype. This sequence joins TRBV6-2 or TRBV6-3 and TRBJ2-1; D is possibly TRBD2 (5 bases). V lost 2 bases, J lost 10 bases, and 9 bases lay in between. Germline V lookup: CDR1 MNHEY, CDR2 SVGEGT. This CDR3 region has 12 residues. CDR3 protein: CASSYPRLEQFF. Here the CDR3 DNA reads TGTGCCAGCAGTTACCCCAGACTAGAGCAGTTCTTC.

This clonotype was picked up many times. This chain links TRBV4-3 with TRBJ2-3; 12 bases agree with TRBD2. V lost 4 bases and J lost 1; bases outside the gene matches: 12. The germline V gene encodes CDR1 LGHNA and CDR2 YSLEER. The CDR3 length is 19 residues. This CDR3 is CASSREEPGLAGGTDTQYF. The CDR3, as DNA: TGCGCCAGCAGCCGAGAGGAGCCGGGACTAGCGGGTGGCACAGATACGCAGTATTTT.

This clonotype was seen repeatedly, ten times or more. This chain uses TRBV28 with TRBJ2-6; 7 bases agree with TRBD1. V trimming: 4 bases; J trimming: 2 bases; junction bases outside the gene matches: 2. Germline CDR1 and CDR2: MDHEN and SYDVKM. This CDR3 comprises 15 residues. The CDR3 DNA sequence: TGTGCCAGCAGTTCACAGGGGCCTGGGGCCAACGTCCTGACTTTC. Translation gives CASSSQGPGANVLTF.

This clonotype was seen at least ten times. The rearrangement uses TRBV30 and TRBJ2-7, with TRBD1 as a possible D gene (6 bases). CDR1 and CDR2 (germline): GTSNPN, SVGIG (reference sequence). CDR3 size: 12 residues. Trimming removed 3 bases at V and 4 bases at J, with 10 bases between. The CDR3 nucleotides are TGTGCCTGGAGCTACCAGGGGTACGAGCAGTACTTC. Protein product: CAWSYQGYEQYF.

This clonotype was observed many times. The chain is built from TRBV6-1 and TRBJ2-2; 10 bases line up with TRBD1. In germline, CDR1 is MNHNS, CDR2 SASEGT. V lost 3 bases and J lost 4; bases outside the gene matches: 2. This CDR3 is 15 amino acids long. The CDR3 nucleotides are TGTGCCAGCAGTGACGGGACAGGGGTCACCGGGGAGCTGTTTTTT. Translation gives CASSDGTGVTGELFF.

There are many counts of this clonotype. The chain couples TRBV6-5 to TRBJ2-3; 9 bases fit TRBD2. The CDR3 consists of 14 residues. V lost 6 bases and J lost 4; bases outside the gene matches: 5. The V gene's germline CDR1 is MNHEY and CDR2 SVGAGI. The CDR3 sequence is CASRNSGSPDTQYF. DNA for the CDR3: TGTGCCAGCAGGAATAGCGGGAGCCCAGATACGCAGTATTTT.

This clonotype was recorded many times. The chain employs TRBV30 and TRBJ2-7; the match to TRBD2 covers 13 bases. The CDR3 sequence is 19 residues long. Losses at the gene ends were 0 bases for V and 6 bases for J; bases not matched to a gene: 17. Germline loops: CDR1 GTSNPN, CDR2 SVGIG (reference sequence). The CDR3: CAWSVRTSGSLSLLAEQYF. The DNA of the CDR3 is TGTGCCTGGAGTGTACGGACTAGCGGGAGCCTCTCGTTACTTGCCGAGCAGTACTTC.

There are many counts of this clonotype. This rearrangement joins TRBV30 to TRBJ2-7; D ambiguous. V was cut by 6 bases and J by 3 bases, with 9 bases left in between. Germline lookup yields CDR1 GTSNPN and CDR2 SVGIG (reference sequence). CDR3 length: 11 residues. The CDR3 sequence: CACTGRYEQYF. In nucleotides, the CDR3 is TGTGCCTGCACGGGCCGCTACGAGCAGTACTTC. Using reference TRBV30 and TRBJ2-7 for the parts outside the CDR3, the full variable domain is SQTIHQWPATLVQPVGSPLSLECTVEGTSNPNLYWYRQAAGRGLQLLFYSVGIGQISSEVPQNLSASRPQDRQFILSSKKLLLSDSGFYLCACTGRYEQYFGPGTRLTVT.

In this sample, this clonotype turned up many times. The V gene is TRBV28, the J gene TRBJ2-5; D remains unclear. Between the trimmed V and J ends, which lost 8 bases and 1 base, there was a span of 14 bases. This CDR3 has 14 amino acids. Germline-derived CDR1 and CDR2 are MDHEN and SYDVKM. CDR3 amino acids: CASRGVAVQETQYF. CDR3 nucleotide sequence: TGTGCCAGCCGTGGAGTAGCTGTCCAAGAGACCCAGTACTTC.

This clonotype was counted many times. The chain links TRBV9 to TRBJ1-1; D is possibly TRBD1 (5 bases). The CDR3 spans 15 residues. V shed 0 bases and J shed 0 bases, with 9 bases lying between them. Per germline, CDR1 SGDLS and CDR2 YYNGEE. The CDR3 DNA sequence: TGTGCCAGCAGCGTAGGGGGGAGGATGAACACTGAAGCTTTCTTT. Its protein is CASSVGGRMNTEAFF. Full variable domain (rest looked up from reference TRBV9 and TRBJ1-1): DSGVTQTPKHLITATGQRVTLRCSPRSGDLSVYWYQQSLDQGLQFLIQYYNGEERAKGNILERFSAQQFPDLHSELNLSSLELGDSALYFCASSVGGRMNTEAFFGQGTRLTVV.

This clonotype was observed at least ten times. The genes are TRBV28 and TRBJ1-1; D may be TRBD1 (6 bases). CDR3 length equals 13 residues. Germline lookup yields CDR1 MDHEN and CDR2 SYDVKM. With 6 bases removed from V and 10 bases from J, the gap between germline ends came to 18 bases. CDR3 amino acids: CASRPTGLPGAFF. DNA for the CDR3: TGTGCCAGCAGACCTACAGGGTTGCCCGGAGCTTTCTTT.

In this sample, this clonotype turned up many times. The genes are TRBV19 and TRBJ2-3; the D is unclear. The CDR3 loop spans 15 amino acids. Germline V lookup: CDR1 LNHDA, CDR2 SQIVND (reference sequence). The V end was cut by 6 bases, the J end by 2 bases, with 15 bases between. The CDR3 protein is CASSPRSVSTDTQYF. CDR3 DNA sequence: TGTGCCAGTAGCCCCCGTTCGGTCTCCACAGATACGCAGTATTTT.

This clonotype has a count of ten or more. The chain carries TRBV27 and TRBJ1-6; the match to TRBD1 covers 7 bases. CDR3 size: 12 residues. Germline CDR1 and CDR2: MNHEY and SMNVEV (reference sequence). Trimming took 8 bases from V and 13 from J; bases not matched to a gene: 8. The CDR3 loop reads CASGTEFSPLHF. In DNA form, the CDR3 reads TGTGCCAGCGGGACAGAATTTTCTCCCCTCCACTTT.

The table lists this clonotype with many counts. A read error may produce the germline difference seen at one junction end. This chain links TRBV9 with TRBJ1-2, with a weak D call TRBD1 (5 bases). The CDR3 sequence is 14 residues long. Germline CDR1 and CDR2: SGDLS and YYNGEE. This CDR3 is CASSPSRDRLHLAF. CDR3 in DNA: TGTGCCAGCAGCCCGTCCCGGGACCGTTTACACCTAGCCTTC.

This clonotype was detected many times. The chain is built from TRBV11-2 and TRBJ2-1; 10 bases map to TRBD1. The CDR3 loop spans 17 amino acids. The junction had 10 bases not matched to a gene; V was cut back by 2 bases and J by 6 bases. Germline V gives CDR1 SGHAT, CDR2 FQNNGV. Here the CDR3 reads CASSLLRGQGRVNEQFF. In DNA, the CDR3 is TGTGCCAGCAGCTTATTACGGGGACAGGGGCGGGTCAATGAGCAGTTCTTC.

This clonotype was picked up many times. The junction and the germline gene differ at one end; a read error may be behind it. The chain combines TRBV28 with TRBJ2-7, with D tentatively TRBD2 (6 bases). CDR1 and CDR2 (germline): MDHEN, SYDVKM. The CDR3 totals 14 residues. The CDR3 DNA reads TGTGCCACCAGTACTCGGACTAACTCCTACGAGCAGTACTTC. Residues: CATSTRTNSYEQYF.